These T cell receptor beta chains were read from a single sample in a study of blood T cell repertoires in COVID-19. Using immunoSEQ multiplex PCR, the repertoire was profiled, and TCRdb retains in-frame clones only, with some absent. Of about 480,000 clones in the sample, 88% were seen once. The source material was PBMCs or T cells enriched from blood (not recorded which). These receptors all stem from a woman between 40 and 55 years old who had recovered from COVID-19. Both conserved end residues are part of each CDR3. The D gene is left open where the match is weak. Some rows mark clone size as missing; the rest say once, few, many or name a class of expanded clone.

J gene | D gene | V gene | clone size | CDR3 protein | CDR3 DNA
TRBJ2-7 | TRBD1 | TRBV29-1 | NA | CSLQDRGGEQYF | TGCAGCCTTCAGGACAGGGGGGGCGAGCAGTACTTC
TRBJ1-1 | NA | TRBV18 | NA | CASSLSNTEAFF | TGTGCCAGCTCCCTCTCCAACACTGAAGCTTTCTTT
TRBJ1-2 | TRBD1 | TRBV6-1 | NA | CASSESGTVYGYTF | TGTGCCAGCAGTGAATCGGGGACAGTATATGGCTACACCTTC
TRBJ1-2 | TRBD1 | TRBV12-3/TRBV12-4 | NA | CASSLVQGGGYTF | TGTGCCAGCAGTTTAGTACAGGGGGGAGGCTACACCTTC
TRBJ1-6 | NA | TRBV19 | NA | CASSAGGGFGSPLHF | TGTGCCAGTAGTGCTGGGGGGGGTTTTGGATCACCCCTCCACTTT
TRBJ1-1 | NA | TRBV3-1/TRBV3-2 | NA | CASSPRNTEAFF | TGTGCCAGCTCCCCCCGTAACACTGAAGCTTTCTTT
TRBJ2-7 | TRBD1 | TRBV6-5 | once | CASSYTGTGYDEQYF | TGTGCCAGCAGTTACACCGGGACAGGGTACGACGAGCAGTACTTC
TRBJ1-2 | NA | TRBV29-1 | NA | CSVDRGGTSGGYTF | TGCAGCGTTGACCGGGGGGGGACCAGTGGTGGCTACACCTTC
TRBJ2-3 | NA | TRBV19 | NA | CASSIGGGTDTQYF | TGTGCCAGTAGTATTGGCGGCGGCACAGATACGCAGTATTTT
TRBJ2-7 | TRBD2 | TRBV18 | few | CASSPTSGSLRDEQYF | TGTGCCAGCTCACCAACTAGCGGGAGTCTCAGGGACGAGCAGTACTTC
TRBJ1-5 | NA | TRBV6-2/TRBV6-3 | NA | CASSYANSNQPQHF | TGTGCCAGCAGTTACGCTAATAGCAATCAGCCCCAGCATTTT
TRBJ2-1 | TRBD2 | TRBV7-6 | NA | CASSLTRLASYNEQFF | TGTGCCAGCAGCTTAACACGACTAGCGAGTTACAATGAGCAGTTCTTC
TRBJ2-4 | NA | TRBV4-2 | NA | CASSQESSNLAKNIQYF | TGTGCCAGCAGCCAAGAGTCCTCAAACTTAGCCAAAAACATTCAGTACTTC
TRBJ2-2 | TRBD1 | TRBV27 | once | CASSFQGASTGELFF | TGTGCCAGCAGTTTTCAGGGGGCGAGCACCGGGGAGCTGTTTTTT